This TCR beta chain was retrieved from a study of T-cell reconstitution after alpha-beta-depleted transplantation in children. This clonotype was recorded many times. CDR1 MNHNS and CDR2 SASEGT come from the germline V gene. V lost 1 base to trimming and J lost 9 bases; unmatched junction nucleotides: 8. The CDR3 spans 16 residues. Researchers prepared the TCRbeta library using unique molecular identifiers, the study reports. Each CDR3 protein gets one entry after TCRdb re-called the PCR reads with MiXCR. The sample shows 200,000 to 300,000 distinct CDR3 sequences, around 13% of them seen only once. This specimen consisted of PBMCs from the stem cell graft donor, obtained from the stem cell graft. The TCR comes from a human donor who donated a stem cell graft to a child with acute lymphoblastic leukemia. The gene calls are TRBV6-1 and TRBJ2-3; TRBD2 agrees at 12 bases. In nucleotides, the CDR3 is TGTGCCAGCAGTGAAGAGACTAGCGGGAGTTACAGGACGCAGTATTTT. Amino acid sequence: CASSEETSGSYRTQYF.